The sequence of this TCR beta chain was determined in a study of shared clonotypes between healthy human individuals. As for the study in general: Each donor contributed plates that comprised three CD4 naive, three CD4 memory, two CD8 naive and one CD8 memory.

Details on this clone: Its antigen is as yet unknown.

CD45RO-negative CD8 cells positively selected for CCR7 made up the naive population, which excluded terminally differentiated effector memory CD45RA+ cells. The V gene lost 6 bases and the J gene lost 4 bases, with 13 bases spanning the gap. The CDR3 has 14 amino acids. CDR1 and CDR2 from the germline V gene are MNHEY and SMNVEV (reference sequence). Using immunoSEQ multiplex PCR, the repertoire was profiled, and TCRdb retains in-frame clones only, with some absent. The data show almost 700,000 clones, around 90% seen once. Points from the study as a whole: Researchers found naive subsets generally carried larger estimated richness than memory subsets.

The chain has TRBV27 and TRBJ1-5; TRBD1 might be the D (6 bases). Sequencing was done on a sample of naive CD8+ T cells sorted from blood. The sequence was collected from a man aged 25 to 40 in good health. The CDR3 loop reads CASRPGQLNQPQHF. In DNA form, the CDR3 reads TGTGCCAGCAGACCAGGACAGCTGAATCAGCCCCAGCATTTT.